This TCR beta chain was sequenced during a study of T cell responses to AZD1222 COVID-19 vaccine. Study-level results: Most donors were white British, females outnumbered males, and clonal diversity was possibly underestimated. Spike regions recognized by vaccine-associated CD4 TCRs spanned the protein, led by 160-218 and 743-854.

There are 15 residues in the CDR3. Germline V CDR1 and CDR2: ENHRY, SYGVKD. V trimming: 3 bases; J trimming: 2 bases; junction bases outside the gene matches: 5. Sequenced by immunoSEQ multiplex PCR; TCRdb stores in-frame clones only, minus some. The data show around 140,000 clones, with more than 80% seen just once and roughly 1.5% held by the top ten. About this clone: What it recognizes is unknown.

V gene TRBV10-3 combines with J gene TRBJ2-7; 9 positions match TRBD2. Here the sequenced sample was peripheral blood, taken on day 0 of AZD1222 vaccination. The sequence was obtained from an adult in good health. For the CDR3, the DNA is TGTGCCATCAGTGATGGCGGGAGGGGGACCTACGAGCAGTACTTC. Its translation: CAISDGGRGTYEQYF.